What follows are 25 T cell receptor beta chains derived from one specimen sequenced in a study of blood T cells in healthy people across ages. A second PCR, run for roughly 6 to 11 cycles, used a sample-barcoded 5' primer plus a J-beta primer mix. Using its own MiXCR run on the 5' RACE reads, TCRdb lists one record per CDR3 protein. The sample contains around 1.5 million distinct CDR3 sequences, about 40% of which appear only once. Sequencing was done on a sample of blood. These receptors were obtained from a woman aged 18-29 years in good health.

J is TRBJ2-7 and V is TRBV3-1; 7 positions agree with TRBD1. V gave up 5 bases and J gave up 6 bases; unmatched junction bases: 4. Germline V gene sequence: CDR1 LGHDT, CDR2 YNNKEL (reference sequence). This CDR3 is 12 amino acids long. The CDR3 here is CASSRGQTEQYF. CDR3 nucleotide sequence: TGTGCCAGCAGCAGGGGACAGACCGAGCAGTACTTC.

J is TRBJ1-2 and V is TRBV15; 7 nucleotides line up with TRBD1. CDR1 and CDR2 (germline): LNHNV, YYDKDF (reference sequence). The CDR3 is 15 residues long. V lost 5 bases and J lost 3; bases outside the gene matches: 9. CDR3 residues: CATSGDSADHYGYTF. The CDR3 region has the DNA TGTGCCACCAGCGGGGACAGCGCGGACCACTATGGCTACACCTTC.

The CDR3 here is CASSRLAGGITDTQYF. The CDR3 DNA is TGTGCCAGCAGTCGACTAGCGGGAGGGATTACAGATACGCAGTATTTT. J is TRBJ2-3 and V is TRBV6-5, with 14 nucleotides matching TRBD2. Germline V gene lookup returns CDR1 MNHEY and CDR2 SVGAGI. V lost 5 bases to trimming and J lost 3 bases; unmatched junction nucleotides: 4. The CDR3 has 16 residues.

This clonotype showed up many times. The chain combines TRBV9 with TRBJ2-1, with 10 bases that match TRBD2. The CDR3 totals 13 residues. Germline loops: CDR1 SGDLS, CDR2 YYNGEE. The V segment lost 2 bases and the J segment 13 bases; nucleotides outside the gene matches: 6. For the CDR3, the DNA is TGTGCCAGCAGCGTCTCTAGCGGGGGATTTCAGTTCTTC. This codes for CASSVSSGGFQFF.

The chain is built from TRBV4-1 and TRBJ2-1; 7 nucleotides agree with TRBD2. Per the germline V gene, CDR1 is MGHRA and CDR2 is YSYEKL. V trimming: 5 bases; J trimming: 8 bases; junction bases outside the gene matches: 9. The CDR3 has 14 amino acids. CDR3 region: CASSYGGMFDEQFF. In DNA form, the CDR3 reads TGCGCCAGCAGCTACGGGGGGATGTTCGATGAGCAGTTCTTC.

There are a few counts of this clonotype. The J gene is TRBJ2-5, the V gene TRBV20-1; 8 bases align to TRBD2. The CDR3 runs to 14 residues. V lost 5 bases and J lost 4; bases outside the gene matches: 9. CDR1 is DFQATT, CDR2 SNEGSKA, per germline (reference sequence). The CDR3: CSAPLAGLGETQYF. The CDR3 bases are TGCAGTGCTCCATTAGCGGGGTTGGGAGAGACCCAGTACTTC.

The CDR3 is CASSIDGPDTQYF. The CDR3, as DNA: TGTGCCAGCAGCATAGACGGCCCAGATACGCAGTATTTT. V gene TRBV7-8 combines with J gene TRBJ2-3; no firm D call. The V and J ends lost 5 bases and 4 bases respectively, with 10 bases between them. Looked up from germline, CDR1 is SGHVS and CDR2 is FQNEAQ. The CDR3 runs 13 residues.

This chain connects TRBV6-2 or TRBV6-3 to TRBJ2-1, with TRBD2 identical over 8 bases. The CDR3 loop spans 15 amino acids. Germline CDR1 is MNHEY and CDR2 is SVGEGT. V trimming: 4 bases; J trimming: 5 bases; junction bases outside the gene matches: 7. The CDR3 protein is CASSSVLAGHNEQFF. Written as DNA, the CDR3 is TGTGCCAGCAGTTCGGTGCTAGCGGGTCACAATGAGCAGTTCTTC.

About this clonotype: Since a much larger clone is just one base distant, this may be a read error. The rearrangement links TRBV5-6 to TRBJ2-3; 9 bases match TRBD2. Germline lookup yields CDR1 SGHDT and CDR2 YYEEEE. This CDR3 comprises 15 residues. J gave up 3 bases and V 3 bases, and 5 bases lay outside the gene matches. The CDR3 spells CASSSTSGETDTQYF. In DNA form, the CDR3 reads TGTGCCAGCAGCTCGACTAGCGGAGAAACAGATACGCAGTATTTT.

This clonotype was seen more than once but under ten times. The chain carries TRBV28 and TRBJ1-5; D is perhaps TRBD1 (6 bases). The V gene's germline CDR1 is MDHEN and CDR2 SYDVKM. This CDR3 is 13 amino acids long. Trimming shortened V by 4 bases and J by 4 bases, and 8 bases separated the two germline ends. In DNA form, the CDR3 reads TGTGCCAGCAGTTGGGGGCCGAATCAGCCCCAGCATTTT. This translates into CASSWGPNQPQHF.

This clonotype was observed once. The chain combines TRBV10-3 with TRBJ2-2; no clear D. The CDR3 has 15 amino acids. Germline V gene lookup returns CDR1 ENHRY and CDR2 SYGVKD. V lost 3 bases, J lost 4 bases, and 12 bases lay in between. CDR3 amino acids: CAISDGGKATGELFF. The CDR3 nucleotides are TGTGCCATCAGTGATGGCGGTAAAGCCACCGGGGAGCTGTTTTTT.

The chain recombines TRBV25-1 with TRBJ2-5; possibly TRBD2 for D (5 bases). CDR3 size: 15 residues. The V gene's germline CDR1 is MGHDK and CDR2 SYGVNS. V dropped 6 bases and J dropped 1 base, with 15 bases sitting between them. The CDR3 bases are TGTGCCAGCAGGACGGCGGGCGCGGGCCAAGAGACCCAGTACTTC. Its translation: CASRTAGAGQETQYF.

About this clonotype: A read error may be the cause here, since a much bigger clone is one base away. CDR3 loop: CVSSALAGGSNEQFF. CDR3 coding DNA: TGTGTCAGCAGCGCCCTAGCGGGAGGCAGCAATGAGCAGTTCTTC. The chain joins TRBV9 to TRBJ2-1; 11 nucleotides agree with TRBD2. From germline, CDR1 is SGDLS and CDR2 YYNGEE. CDR3 length equals 15 residues.

The genes are TRBV6-2 or TRBV6-3 and TRBJ2-5; D call uncertain. The better agreement between TRBJ2-7 and the DNA end casts doubt on the J call. The CDR3 loop spans 12 amino acids. Germline V gene data show CDR1 as MNHEY and CDR2 as SVGEGT. The CDR3 region is CASSPTLDEQYF. CDR3 nucleotides: TGTGCCAGCAGCCCCACTTTAGACGAGCAGTACTTC.

This clonotype has just a few counts. This chain links TRBV7-9 with TRBJ2-1; a possible D gene is TRBD2 (6 bases). The V end was cut by 4 bases, the J end by 5 bases, with 15 bases between. Germline CDR1 and CDR2: SEHNR and FQNEAQ (reference sequence). The CDR3 extends over 15 amino acids. CDR3 residues: CASSSRDFKNNEQFF. The CDR3 region has the DNA TGTGCCAGCAGCTCCAGGGACTTCAAGAACAATGAGCAGTTCTTC.

For the CDR3, the DNA is TGCGCCAGCAGCCAGCCGGCGACAGTAATCTATGGCTACACCTTC. Protein product: CASSQPATVIYGYTF. This rearrangement joins TRBV4-1 to TRBJ1-2, with a tentative D call TRBD1 (5 bases). The V end lost 3 bases, the J end lost 4 bases, and 15 bases lay between the germline ends. This CDR3 is 15 amino acids long. Germline CDR1 and CDR2: MGHRA and YSYEKL.

The chain employs TRBV18 and TRBJ2-1; TRBD2 is a possible D gene (5 bases). Trimming stripped 3 bases from V and 4 bases from J, with 10 bases between. Germline lookup yields CDR1 KGHSH and CDR2 LQKENI. The CDR3 contains 14 residues. The CDR3 DNA reads as TGTGCCAGCTCACCGGACTTCCCGTACAATGAGCAGTTCTTC. Protein: CASSPDFPYNEQFF.

This clonotype has just a few counts. The gene calls are TRBV12-3 or TRBV12-4 and TRBJ1-2, with TRBD1 matching over 9 bases. The CDR3 runs 16 residues. V was pared by 6 bases and J by 3 bases, with 11 bases of the junction left unmatched. Written as DNA, the CDR3 is TGTGCCAGCAGCCCACGACAGGGGGAGGCGGACTATGGCTACACCTTC. It codes for CASSPRQGEADYGYTF.

The gene calls are TRBV29-1 and TRBJ2-3; perhaps TRBD2 as D (6 bases). CDR1 SQVTM and CDR2 ANQGSEA come from the germline V gene. This CDR3 has 16 residues. V dropped 5 bases and J dropped 0 bases, with 18 bases sitting between them. The CDR3 region has the DNA TGCAGCGTTTTCGGTGGGGGGACTTCTAGCACAGATACGCAGTATTTT. It translates to CSVFGGGTSSTDTQYF.

The chain links TRBV27 to TRBJ2-3, with 8 nucleotides matching TRBD2. With V trimmed by 2 bases and J by 4 bases, 8 bases remained unmatched. Germline assignment: CDR1 MNHEY and CDR2 SMNVEV (reference sequence). CDR3 length equals 16 residues. CDR3 region: CASSLIWREAPDTQYF. The CDR3 DNA sequence: TGTGCCAGCAGTTTAATATGGCGGGAGGCGCCAGATACGCAGTATTTT.

This clonotype has only a few counts. This chain uses TRBV11-2 with TRBJ2-2; a possible D gene is TRBD2 (6 bases). CDR3 length equals 14 residues. Germline V gives CDR1 SGHAT, CDR2 FQNNGV. V lost 5 bases, J lost 6 bases, and 13 bases lay in between. CDR3 in DNA: TGTGCCAGCAGCCGGCAACTAGCCGCCGGGGAGCTGTTTTTT. It codes for CASSRQLAAGELFF.

This clonotype has a handful of counts. This chain links TRBV28 with TRBJ2-7, with D perhaps matching TRBD1 (7 bases). Germline lookup yields CDR1 MDHEN and CDR2 SYDVKM. The CDR3 is 14 residues long. V was trimmed by 8 bases and J by 1 base, leaving 15 bases between them. The CDR3 DNA follows: TGTGCCAGCGTAACACAGGGGAGGTCCTACGAGCAGTACTTC. Translation gives CASVTQGRSYEQYF. The full variable domain, completed using reference TRBV28 and TRBJ2-7, is DVKVTQSSRYLVKRTGEKVFLECVQDMDHENMFWYRQDPGLGLRLIYFSYDVKMKEKGDIPEGYSVSREKKERFSLILESASTNQTSMYLCASVTQGRSYEQYFGPGTRLTVT.

The CDR3: CATSGWGSYEQYF. The CDR3 DNA sequence: TGTGCCACCAGTGGATGGGGTAGCTACGAGCAGTACTTC. The V gene is TRBV24-1, the J gene TRBJ2-7; no clear D gene. CDR1 KGHDR and CDR2 SFDVKD come from the germline V gene. The V end was cut by 5 bases, the J end by 3 bases, with 10 bases between. The CDR3 is 13 amino acids.

This clonotype was picked up a small number of times. The J gene is TRBJ2-4, the V gene TRBV6-1; D is ambiguous. The CDR3 sequence is 12 residues long. Trimming left V 3 bases short and J 8 bases short, with 8 bases between. Per germline, CDR1 MNHNS and CDR2 SASEGT. Here the CDR3 DNA reads TGTGCCAGCAGTGAGACGTCCCACATTCAGTACTTC. It specifies CASSETSHIQYF.

This clonotype was found a few times. V is TRBV5-1 and J is TRBJ2-2; 12 bases match TRBD2. Germline V CDR1 and CDR2: SGHRS, YFSETQ. This CDR3 spans 19 amino acids. The V and J ends lost 0 bases and 6 bases, in that order; junction bases with no gene match: 12. The CDR3 region is CASSLASASGRASPGELFF. The CDR3 nucleotides are TGCGCCAGCAGCTTGGCCAGCGCTAGCGGGAGGGCCTCGCCCGGGGAGCTGTTTTTT.